The rows below give T cell receptor beta chains drawn from one sample of a study of blood T cell repertoires in COVID-19. Measured with immunoSEQ multiplex PCR; TCRdb has only the in-frame clones, and not every one. The sample contains 50,000 to 65,000 clones, roughly 81% of which appear only once. The sample was peripheral blood. Receptors were obtained from a woman aged 55-70 years with acute or convalescent COVID-19. Each CDR3 is given with its conserved first and last residue. Each record gives: D gene, clone size, V gene, J gene, CDR3 protein, CDR3 DNA. The D gene is left open where the match is weak. Clone size appears in some rows only: once, few, many, or a class for an expanded clone.

d_call: -; clone_size: -; v_call: TRBV19; j_call: TRBJ1-5; cdr3_aa: CASGDMTSNQPQHF; cdr3_nt: TGTGCCAGTGGGGACATGACGAGCAATCAGCCCCAGCATTTT
d_call: TRBD1; clone_size: -; v_call: TRBV6-6; j_call: TRBJ2-7; cdr3_aa: CASSSGTGSSYEQYF; cdr3_nt: TGTGCCAGCAGTTCCGGGACAGGGTCCTCCTACGAGCAGTACTTC
d_call: -; clone_size: -; v_call: TRBV24-1; j_call: TRBJ1-2; cdr3_aa: CATSDSGYGYTF; cdr3_nt: TGTGCCACCAGTGATTCAGGCTATGGCTACACCTTC
d_call: -; clone_size: -; v_call: TRBV29-1; j_call: TRBJ1-1; cdr3_aa: CSVMTARQVTEAFF; cdr3_nt: TGCAGCGTTATGACAGCCCGGCAGGTCACTGAAGCTTTCTTT
d_call: -; clone_size: once; v_call: TRBV27; j_call: TRBJ2-7; cdr3_aa: CARTGTSYEQYF; cdr3_nt: TGTGCCAGGACCGGGACAAGCTACGAGCAGTACTTC
d_call: -; clone_size: -; v_call: TRBV19; j_call: TRBJ1-5; cdr3_aa: CASSIIGSFSNQPQHF; cdr3_nt: TGTGCCAGTAGTATAATCGGGTCTTTCAGCAATCAGCCCCAGCATTTT
d_call: -; clone_size: -; v_call: TRBV7-8; j_call: TRBJ1-6; cdr3_aa: CASSNAGGSNSPLHF; cdr3_nt: TGTGCCAGCAGCAACGCCGGGGGATCAAATTCACCCCTCCACTTT
d_call: -; clone_size: -; v_call: TRBV5-5; j_call: TRBJ2-7; cdr3_aa: CASSLAEASYEQYF; cdr3_nt: TGTGCCAGCAGCTTGGCCGAGGCATCCTACGAGCAGTACTTC
d_call: -; clone_size: -; v_call: TRBV5-8; j_call: TRBJ1-4; cdr3_aa: CASSLAGQPNEKLFF; cdr3_nt: TGTGCCAGCAGCTTGGCCGGACAGCCTAATGAAAAACTGTTTTTT
d_call: TRBD2; clone_size: -; v_call: TRBV14; j_call: TRBJ2-1; cdr3_aa: CASSLLAAEQFF; cdr3_nt: TGTGCCAGCAGCCTCCTAGCGGCCGAGCAGTTCTTC
d_call: -; clone_size: -; v_call: TRBV11-2; j_call: TRBJ1-3; cdr3_aa: CASSFQRGLSGNTIYF; cdr3_nt: TGTGCCAGCAGCTTTCAACGGGGACTTTCTGGAAACACCATATATTTT
d_call: TRBD1; clone_size: -; v_call: TRBV19; j_call: TRBJ1-1; cdr3_aa: CASSTGGATEAFF; cdr3_nt: TGTGCCAGTAGCACAGGGGGTGCCACTGAAGCTTTCTTT
d_call: TRBD1; clone_size: few; v_call: TRBV19; j_call: TRBJ2-7; cdr3_aa: CASSRGHKYEQYF; cdr3_nt: TGTGCCAGTAGCAGGGGGCATAAGTACGAGCAGTACTTC
d_call: -; clone_size: few; v_call: TRBV21-1; j_call: TRBJ2-2; cdr3_aa: CASSKSDSGGPIGELFF; cdr3_nt: TGTGCCAGCAGCAAGTCAGATAGCGGGGGGCCAATCGGGGAGCTGTTTTTT
d_call: TRBD1; clone_size: -; v_call: TRBV10-3; j_call: TRBJ1-1; cdr3_aa: CAISESIAGGGNAFF; cdr3_nt: TGTGCCATCAGTGAGTCGATAGCAGGGGGTGGTAACGCTTTCTTT
d_call: -; clone_size: -; v_call: TRBV7-2; j_call: TRBJ1-1; cdr3_aa: CASSAQVWNTEAFF; cdr3_nt: TGTGCCAGCAGCGCCCAGGTTTGGAACACTGAAGCTTTCTTT
d_call: -; clone_size: -; v_call: TRBV30; j_call: TRBJ2-6; cdr3_aa: CAWGGGQGANVLTF; cdr3_nt: TGTGCCTGGGGAGGGGGCCAGGGGGCCAACGTCCTGACTTTC
d_call: TRBD1; clone_size: few; v_call: TRBV5-1; j_call: TRBJ1-6; cdr3_aa: CASSLDGTGFNSPLHF; cdr3_nt: TGCGCCAGCAGCTTGGACGGGACAGGGTTTAATTCACCCCTCCACTTT
d_call: -; clone_size: -; v_call: TRBV3-1/TRBV3-2; j_call: TRBJ1-3; cdr3_aa: CASSQGRRGGNTIYF; cdr3_nt: TGTGCCAGCAGCCAAGGAAGGAGGGGAGGAAACACCATATATTTT
d_call: -; clone_size: -; v_call: TRBV12-3/TRBV12-4; j_call: TRBJ2-3; cdr3_aa: CASSLELVVPQYF; cdr3_nt: TGTGCCAGCAGTCTAGAGCTAGTCGTTCCGCAGTATTTT
d_call: TRBD2; clone_size: -; v_call: TRBV6-5; j_call: TRBJ2-2; cdr3_aa: CASSTGLAGSGELFF; cdr3_nt: TGTGCCAGCAGTACCGGACTAGCGGGATCCGGGGAGCTGTTTTTT
d_call: -; clone_size: -; v_call: TRBV7-8; j_call: TRBJ2-5; cdr3_aa: CASSLVFAGGTQETQYF; cdr3_nt: TGTGCCAGCAGCTTAGTCTTCGCAGGTGGTACCCAAGAGACCCAGTACTTC
d_call: TRBD1; clone_size: -; v_call: TRBV19; j_call: TRBJ2-1; cdr3_aa: CASSIVDRVRNEQFF; cdr3_nt: TGTGCCAGTAGTATAGTGGACAGGGTGAGGAATGAGCAGTTCTTC
d_call: -; clone_size: -; v_call: TRBV19; j_call: TRBJ1-1; cdr3_aa: CASTGGPTEAFF; cdr3_nt: TGTGCCAGTACCGGGGGGCCAACTGAAGCTTTCTTT
d_call: TRBD2; clone_size: once; v_call: TRBV5-1; j_call: TRBJ2-4; cdr3_aa: CASSPTSGGAVNIQYF; cdr3_nt: TGCGCCAGCAGCCCTACTAGCGGGGGGGCAGTCAACATTCAGTACTTC
d_call: TRBD1; clone_size: -; v_call: TRBV6-5; j_call: TRBJ1-2; cdr3_aa: CASSLDRGGYGYTF; cdr3_nt: TGTGCCAGCAGTCTCGACAGGGGGGGCTATGGCTACACCTTC
d_call: -; clone_size: -; v_call: TRBV3-1/TRBV3-2; j_call: TRBJ1-1; cdr3_aa: CASSLATTNTEAFF; cdr3_nt: TGTGCCAGCAGCCTCGCCACAACGAACACTGAAGCTTTCTTT
d_call: TRBD1; clone_size: -; v_call: TRBV28; j_call: TRBJ2-7; cdr3_aa: CASSFQGVGSDEQYF; cdr3_nt: TGTGCCAGCAGTTTCCAGGGGGTAGGTTCGGACGAGCAGTACTTC
d_call: -; clone_size: -; v_call: TRBV5-6; j_call: TRBJ2-1; cdr3_aa: CASSRGGGRTYEQFF; cdr3_nt: TGTGCCAGCAGCCGCGGTGGAGGACGAACTTATGAGCAGTTCTTC
d_call: -; clone_size: few; v_call: TRBV12-3/TRBV12-4; j_call: TRBJ2-5; cdr3_aa: CASSIGTKETQYF; cdr3_nt: TGTGCCAGCAGCATCGGGACAAAAGAGACCCAGTACTTC
d_call: -; clone_size: -; v_call: TRBV28; j_call: TRBJ1-4; cdr3_aa: CASSGRKGANEKLFF; cdr3_nt: TGTGCCAGCAGTGGGCGAAAGGGAGCTAATGAAAAACTGTTTTTT
d_call: -; clone_size: few; v_call: TRBV10-2; j_call: TRBJ1-6; cdr3_aa: CASSEDSPGPLHF; cdr3_nt: TGCGCCAGCAGTGAGGACAGCCCGGGACCCCTCCACTTT
d_call: -; clone_size: once; v_call: TRBV19; j_call: TRBJ1-2; cdr3_aa: CATSRQLNYGYTF; cdr3_nt: TGTGCCACTTCGCGACAGCTTAACTATGGCTACACCTTC
d_call: -; clone_size: -; v_call: TRBV4-1; j_call: TRBJ1-5; cdr3_aa: CASSQDSRDQPQHF; cdr3_nt: TGCGCCAGCAGCCAAGATAGCCGTGATCAGCCCCAGCATTTT
d_call: -; clone_size: -; v_call: TRBV9; j_call: TRBJ1-4; cdr3_aa: CASSVLGGFNEKLFF; cdr3_nt: TGTGCCAGCAGCGTCCTCGGGGGGTTTAATGAAAAACTGTTTTTT
d_call: TRBD2; clone_size: -; v_call: TRBV6-5; j_call: TRBJ2-7; cdr3_aa: CASSPSGVGYEQYF; cdr3_nt: TGTGCCAGCAGTCCTAGCGGGGTTGGCTACGAGCAGTACTTC
d_call: TRBD2; clone_size: once; v_call: TRBV7-2; j_call: TRBJ2-3; cdr3_aa: CASLGFLAGPTDTQYF; cdr3_nt: TGTGCCAGCCTAGGGTTCCTAGCGGGTCCCACAGATACGCAGTATTTT
d_call: TRBD2; clone_size: -; v_call: TRBV19; j_call: TRBJ2-1; cdr3_aa: CASSRTSGVRYDEQFF; cdr3_nt: TGTGCCAGTAGTAGGACTAGCGGGGTTCGGTACGATGAGCAGTTCTTC
d_call: TRBD1; clone_size: -; v_call: TRBV11-3; j_call: TRBJ2-1; cdr3_aa: CASSQNGQGIYEQFF; cdr3_nt: TGTGCCAGCAGCCAAAACGGACAGGGGATCTATGAGCAGTTCTTC
d_call: -; clone_size: -; v_call: TRBV5-4; j_call: TRBJ1-2; cdr3_aa: CASSLGQGYTF; cdr3_nt: TGTGCCAGCAGCTTGGGACAAGGCTACACCTTC
d_call: -; clone_size: few; v_call: TRBV5-4; j_call: TRBJ1-2; cdr3_aa: CASSLDRDYGYTF; cdr3_nt: TGTGCCAGCAGCTTGGACAGGGACTATGGCTACACCTTC
d_call: TRBD1; clone_size: -; v_call: TRBV7-9; j_call: TRBJ1-3; cdr3_aa: CASARTGPSSGNTIYF; cdr3_nt: TGTGCCAGCGCCAGGACAGGACCCAGTTCTGGAAACACCATATATTTT
d_call: -; clone_size: -; v_call: TRBV6-2/TRBV6-3; j_call: TRBJ1-5; cdr3_aa: CASSYSTGGWSGNQPQHF; cdr3_nt: TGTGCCAGCAGTTATTCCACTGGGGGGTGGAGTGGCAATCAGCCCCAGCATTTT
d_call: TRBD1; clone_size: -; v_call: TRBV30; j_call: TRBJ1-6; cdr3_aa: CAWQGQGESSPLHF; cdr3_nt: TGTGCCTGGCAGGGACAGGGAGAGAGTTCACCCCTCCACTTT
d_call: TRBD1; clone_size: few; v_call: TRBV11-2; j_call: TRBJ1-2; cdr3_aa: CASSPVRGQAAKRGYTF; cdr3_nt: TGTGCCAGCAGCCCGGTGCGGGGACAGGCAGCGAAACGAGGCTACACCTTC
d_call: TRBD1; clone_size: few; v_call: TRBV27; j_call: TRBJ1-3; cdr3_aa: CASSTGTGMTFDTIYF; cdr3_nt: TGTGCCAGCAGTACCGGGACAGGGATGACTTTTGACACCATATATTTT
d_call: TRBD1; clone_size: -; v_call: TRBV5-1; j_call: TRBJ1-1; cdr3_aa: CASGVTGGTEAFF; cdr3_nt: TGCGCCAGCGGCGTGACAGGGGGAACTGAAGCTTTCTTT
d_call: TRBD1; clone_size: -; v_call: TRBV19; j_call: TRBJ1-2; cdr3_aa: CASSYDRDDPYGYTF; cdr3_nt: TGTGCCAGTAGCTATGACAGGGACGACCCTTATGGCTACACCTTC
d_call: TRBD2; clone_size: -; v_call: TRBV5-1; j_call: TRBJ2-1; cdr3_aa: CASSLRTSFPANEQFF; cdr3_nt: TGCGCCAGCAGCTTGCGGACTAGCTTCCCGGCCAATGAGCAGTTCTTC
d_call: -; clone_size: -; v_call: TRBV13; j_call: TRBJ1-6; cdr3_aa: CASSLTGQGSSYNSPLHF; cdr3_nt: TGTGCCAGCAGCCTCACAGGCCAAGGCAGCTCCTATAATTCACCCCTCCACTTT
d_call: TRBD1; clone_size: medium-sized; v_call: TRBV18; j_call: TRBJ1-2; cdr3_aa: CASSPHFLGQASYTF; cdr3_nt: TGTGCCAGCTCACCCCATTTTTTAGGACAGGCAAGCTACACCTTC